This T cell receptor beta chain is from a study of cytomegalovirus exposure and HLA in healthy donors. Study conclusions and caveats: An analysis done earlier found most TCR beta V segments productive about 87% or about 30% of the time. The authors reported that TCR beta sequences could predict HLA-A and HLA-B alleles. These predictions were accurate for most subjects in the first cohort. A missense DCLRE1C variant was associated with V- and J-gene trimming of TCR beta chains in a later analysis, and an independent cohort replicated the association. Cytomegalovirus association was listed for approximately 160 TCR beta chains.

Details on this clone: Its antigen is still unknown.

Primers included in the PCR were 60 Vbeta and 13 Jbeta primers. Sequencing was performed with immunoSEQ multiplex PCR; in TCRdb, only in-frame clones are kept and a portion is missing. Of roughly 99,000 clones listed, over 65% were seen once; the top ten hold under 2%. The source is a male donor in good health and CMV-seronegative. Sequenced sample: PBMCs.

The CDR3 sequence is CASSPRTGRRVYEQYF. The CDR3 coding sequence is TGTGCCAGCAGCCCTCGGACAGGTAGGAGGGTCTACGAGCAGTACTTC. The chain couples TRBV7-2 to TRBJ2-7; D may be TRBD1 (7 bases). Germline V CDR1 and CDR2: SGHTA, FQGNSA. The CDR3 contains 16 residues. V was pared by 5 bases and J by 3 bases, with 20 bases between.